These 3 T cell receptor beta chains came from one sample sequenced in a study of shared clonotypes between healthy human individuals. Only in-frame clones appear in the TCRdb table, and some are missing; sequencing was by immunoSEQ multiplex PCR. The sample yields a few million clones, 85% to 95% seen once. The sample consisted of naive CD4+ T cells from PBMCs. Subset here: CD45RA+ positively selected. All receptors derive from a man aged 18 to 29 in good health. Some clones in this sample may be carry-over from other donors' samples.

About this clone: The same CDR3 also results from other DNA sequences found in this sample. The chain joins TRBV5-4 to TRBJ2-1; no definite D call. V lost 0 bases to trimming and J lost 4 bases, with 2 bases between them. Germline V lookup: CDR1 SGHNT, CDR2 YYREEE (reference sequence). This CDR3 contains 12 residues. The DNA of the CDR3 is TGTGCCAGCAGCTTGGAATACAATGAGCAGTTCTTC. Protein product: CASSLEYNEQFF. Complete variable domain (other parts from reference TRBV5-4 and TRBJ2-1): ETGVTQSPTHLIKTRGQQVTLRCSSQSGHNTVSWYQQALGQGPQFIFQYYREEENGRGNFPPRFSGLQFPNYSSELNVNALELDDSALYLCASSLEYNEQFFGPGTRLTVL.

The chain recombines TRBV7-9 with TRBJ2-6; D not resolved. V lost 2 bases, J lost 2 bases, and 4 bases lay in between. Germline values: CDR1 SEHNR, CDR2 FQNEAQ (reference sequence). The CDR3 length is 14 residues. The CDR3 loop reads CASSLQTGANVLTF. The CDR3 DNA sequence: TGTGCCAGCAGCTTACAGACTGGGGCCAACGTCCTGACTTTC.

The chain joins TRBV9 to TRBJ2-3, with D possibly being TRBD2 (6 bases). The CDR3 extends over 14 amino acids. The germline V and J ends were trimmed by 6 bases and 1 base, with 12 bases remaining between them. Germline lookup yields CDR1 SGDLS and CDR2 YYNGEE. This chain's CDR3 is CASNLGSGTDTQYF. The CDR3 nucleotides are TGTGCCAGCAACCTCGGGAGCGGCACAGATACGCAGTATTTT.